One sample yielded the 3 T cell receptor beta chains listed below, sequenced in a study of Ad26.COV2.S vaccination and SARS-CoV-2 variants. Generated by immunoSEQ multiplex PCR, the TCRdb table keeps only in-frame clones and is missing some. The sample lists about 350,000 clones; about 88% were seen once. Treatment reported: approximately 18 received Ad26.COV2.S at low or high dose, single or two shots; 5 received placebo; per-sample allocation not given. The investigators took samples on day 63 after the first vaccine or placebo injection. Sequencing was performed on peripheral blood, taken in a trial of Ad26.COV2.S vaccine versus placebo. These receptor sequences come from a person between 18 and 59 years old who received the Ad26.COV2.S COVID-19 vaccine or a placebo.

The chain has TRBV29-1 and TRBJ2-5; possible D gene TRBD1, 6 bases. Germline CDR1 and CDR2: SQVTM and ANQGSEA. This CDR3 is 15 amino acids long. V dropped 5 bases and J dropped 3 bases, with 19 bases sitting between them. CDR3 sequence (DNA): TGCAGCGTTTATAGTCCTGGACAGTCCAAAGAGACCCAGTACTTC. Its translation is CSVYSPGQSKETQYF.

The chain links TRBV7-8 to TRBJ1-6; no clear D. The CDR3 contains 14 residues. V was pared by 1 base and J by 7 bases, with 8 bases between. Germline V lookup: CDR1 SGHVS, CDR2 FQNEAQ. CDR3 nucleotide sequence: TGTGCCAGCAGCTTAGATATCGGGAATTCACCCCTCCACTTT. Translation gives CASSLDIGNSPLHF.

The chain employs TRBV7-8 and TRBJ2-1; D remains unclear. The CDR3 totals 14 residues. The V gene lost 1 base and the J gene lost 5 bases, with 9 bases spanning the gap. Germline CDR1 SGHVS, CDR2 FQNEAQ. The CDR3 sequence is CASSLVPSNNEQFF. DNA of the CDR3: TGTGCCAGCAGCTTAGTGCCCAGTAACAATGAGCAGTTCTTC.